The rows below give T cell receptor beta chains drawn from one sample of a study of blood T cell repertoires in COVID-19. Sequenced by immunoSEQ multiplex PCR; TCRdb stores in-frame clones only, minus some. The top ten hold less than 6% of the sample, which has 160,000 or so clones, approximately 80% seen once. Sequencing was done on a sample of PBMCs or T cells enriched from blood (not recorded which). These receptors originate from a man between 35 and 55 years old who had recovered from COVID-19. CDR3s include the opening cysteine and the closing phenylalanine or tryptophan. A D gene is named only where the DNA matches it firmly. Rows give clone size only sometimes, using once, few, many, or a class for an expanded clone.

j_call | clone_size | v_call | d_call | cdr3_aa | cdr3_nt
TRBJ1-3 | NA | TRBV13 | NA | CATLRRDSGNTIYF | TGTGCCACCCTGAGGAGGGACTCTGGAAACACCATATATTTT
TRBJ2-5 | NA | TRBV18 | TRBD2 | CASSSSPSGGAGETQYF | TGTGCCAGCTCATCTTCCCCCAGCGGGGGGGCCGGGGAGACCCAGTACTTC
TRBJ2-7 | NA | TRBV3-1/TRBV3-2 | NA | CASSQTGSKQYF | TGTGCCAGCAGCCAAACCGGGTCGAAGCAGTACTTC
TRBJ2-3 | NA | TRBV27 | NA | CASSLVAGTDTQYF | TGTGCCAGCAGTTTAGTAGCGGGCACAGATACGCAGTATTTT
TRBJ2-7 | NA | TRBV5-1 | TRBD2 | CASSLEASGAYEQYF | TGCGCCAGCAGCTTGGAAGCTAGCGGGGCCTACGAGCAGTACTTC
TRBJ2-1 | few | TRBV11-2 | NA | CASSLDWETYNEQFF | TGTGCCAGCAGCTTAGACTGGGAGACCTACAATGAGCAGTTCTTC
TRBJ1-2 | few | TRBV5-4 | NA | CASSRQASNYGYTF | TGTGCCAGCAGTAGACAAGCTTCTAACTATGGCTACACCTTC
TRBJ2-5 | NA | TRBV30 | NA | CAWRRETQYF | TGTGCCTGGAGACGGGAGACCCAGTACTTC
TRBJ2-3 | NA | TRBV30 | TRBD2 | CAWIAAGGTDTQYF | TGTGCCTGGATAGCAGCGGGAGGCACAGATACGCAGTATTTT
TRBJ2-3 | few | TRBV9 | TRBD2 | CASSRGLAGSPSTDTQYF | TGTGCCAGCAGCCGAGGACTAGCGGGATCCCCTAGCACAGATACGCAGTATTTT
TRBJ1-1 | NA | TRBV5-1 | NA | CASSRTPAGNTEAFF | TGCGCCAGCAGTCGTACTCCTGCAGGGAACACTGAAGCTTTCTTT
TRBJ1-4 | NA | TRBV2 | NA | CASSVSRREKLFF | TGTGCCAGCAGTGTATCAAGGAGGGAAAAACTGTTTTTT
TRBJ1-1 | NA | TRBV5-1 | NA | CASSLGGMNTEAFF | TGCGCCAGCAGCTTGGGAGGGATGAACACTGAAGCTTTCTTT
TRBJ1-6 | NA | TRBV25-1 | NA | CASSDPGGNSPLHF | TGTGCCAGCAGTGACCCAGGAGGGAATTCACCCCTCCACTTT
TRBJ2-1 | NA | TRBV2 | NA | CASSGGQFF | TGTGCCAGCAGCGGGGGGCAGTTCTTC
TRBJ1-5 | NA | TRBV15 | NA | CATTQGNQPQHF | TGTGCCACCACGCAGGGTAATCAGCCCCAGCATTTT
TRBJ2-2 | NA | TRBV4-2 | TRBD2 | CASSQGNGGVNGELFF | TGTGCCAGCAGCCAGGGGAACGGGGGGGTCAACGGGGAGCTGTTTTTT
TRBJ2-3 | NA | TRBV9 | TRBD2 | CASSVSGGDTDTQYF | TGTGCCAGCAGCGTTAGCGGGGGGGACACAGATACGCAGTATTTT
TRBJ1-1 | NA | TRBV6-5 | TRBD1 | CASSYSDRANTEAFF | TGTGCCAGCAGTTACTCGGACAGGGCGAACACTGAAGCTTTCTTT
TRBJ1-2 | NA | TRBV5-3 | TRBD1 | CARTLGQGRGYTF | TGTGCCAGAACCTTGGGACAGGGTAGGGGCTACACCTTC
TRBJ1-5 | NA | TRBV11-2 | NA | CASSLVTGNQPQHF | TGTGCCAGCAGCTTAGTCACGGGCAATCAGCCCCAGCATTTT
TRBJ1-4 | NA | TRBV7-9 | NA | CASSSLAGNEKLFF | TGTGCCAGCAGCTCCCTCGCCGGTAATGAAAAACTGTTTTTT
TRBJ1-5 | few | TRBV19 | TRBD1 | CASSINQGARQPQHF | TGTGCCAGTAGTATTAACCAGGGGGCGCGTCAGCCCCAGCATTTT
TRBJ2-1 | NA | TRBV6-5 | NA | CASSLPGAPVDEQFF | TGTGCCAGCAGCCTTCCGGGTGCCCCGGTAGATGAGCAGTTCTTC
TRBJ1-2 | NA | TRBV6-1 | TRBD1 | CASSEPGTGYGYTF | TGTGCCAGCAGTGAACCCGGGACAGGGTATGGCTACACCTTC
TRBJ2-7 | NA | TRBV3-1/TRBV3-2 | TRBD2 | CASSRGTSGGSPYEQYF | TGTGCCAGCAGCCGTGGGACTAGCGGGGGGTCTCCCTACGAGCAGTACTTC
TRBJ2-5 | NA | TRBV5-1 | NA | CASSLVPGLETQYF | TGCGCCAGCAGCTTGGTCCCCGGGTTAGAGACCCAGTACTTC
TRBJ1-4 | NA | TRBV14 | NA | CASSQDEGDKLFF | TGTGCCAGCAGCCAAGATGAGGGGGACAAACTGTTTTTT
TRBJ1-1 | few | TRBV5-4 | NA | CASSLDPQGTEAFF | TGTGCCAGCAGCTTGGACCCACAGGGCACTGAAGCTTTCTTT
TRBJ2-5 | NA | TRBV7-8 | NA | CASSPGQQETQYF | TGTGCCAGCAGCCCCGGACAGCAAGAGACCCAGTACTTC
TRBJ2-3 | few | TRBV6-6 | NA | CASSARSDTDTQYF | TGTGCCAGCAGTGCTCGGAGTGACACAGATACGCAGTATTTT
TRBJ2-3 | NA | TRBV6-4 | TRBD2 | CASDAKLAGGSTDTQYF | TGTGCCAGCGACGCTAAACTAGCGGGGGGGAGCACAGATACGCAGTATTTT
TRBJ2-1 | NA | TRBV10-3 | NA | CAITAGSSSYNEQFF | TGTGCCATCACCGCGGGGTCGAGCTCCTACAATGAGCAGTTCTTC
TRBJ2-3 | NA | TRBV9 | TRBD2 | CASSANGLAATDTQYF | TGTGCCAGCAGCGCAAACGGACTAGCGGCCACAGATACGCAGTATTTT
TRBJ2-1 | NA | TRBV7-3 | TRBD2 | CASSLRSTSGGASEQFF | TGTGCCAGCAGCTTAAGGTCGACTAGCGGGGGGGCCAGTGAGCAGTTCTTC
TRBJ1-5 | NA | TRBV5-4 | NA | CASSSDGGSNQPQHF | TGTGCCAGCAGCTCGGACGGGGGAAGCAATCAGCCCCAGCATTTT
TRBJ2-7 | NA | TRBV6-5 | TRBD2 | CASSYSGGGYYEQYF | TGTGCCAGCAGTTACTCAGGCGGGGGGTACTACGAGCAGTACTTC
TRBJ2-3 | NA | TRBV5-8 | TRBD2 | CASSLPRSSGVSNTQYF | TGTGCCAGCAGCTTGCCCCGGAGTAGCGGGGTCTCGAATACGCAGTATTTT
TRBJ1-2 | once | TRBV30 | NA | CAWQSQGGNGYTF | TGTGCCTGGCAATCACAGGGAGGGAATGGCTACACCTTC
TRBJ1-2 | NA | TRBV11-2 | NA | CASSLGHSDGYTF | TGTGCCAGCAGCCTCGGTCACTCGGATGGCTACACCTTC
TRBJ2-1 | NA | TRBV30 | NA | CAWSPGLTNEQFF | TGTGCCTGGAGCCCCGGTCTAACCAATGAGCAGTTCTTC
TRBJ1-2 | once | TRBV4-1 | NA | CASSQDVNRAAYGYTF | TGCGCCAGCAGCCAAGATGTTAACAGAGCCGCCTATGGCTACACCTTC
TRBJ2-3 | NA | TRBV19 | TRBD2 | CASSIDSGAQYF | TGTGCCAGTAGTATAGACAGCGGGGCACAGTATTTT
TRBJ1-2 | NA | TRBV7-2 | TRBD1 | CASSQGTGRGYTF | TGTGCCAGCAGCCAGGGGACAGGGAGGGGCTACACCTTC
TRBJ2-1 | NA | TRBV27 | TRBD2 | CASSFGTSGGHEQFF | TGTGCCAGCAGTTTCGGGACTAGCGGGGGACATGAGCAGTTCTTC
TRBJ1-2 | NA | TRBV2 | TRBD1 | CASRDRGGYTF | TGTGCCAGCAGGGACAGGGGAGGCTACACCTTC
TRBJ2-3 | once | TRBV7-9 | NA | CASSGSGSREYF | TGTGCCAGCAGCGGTAGCGGCTCAAGGGAGTATTTT